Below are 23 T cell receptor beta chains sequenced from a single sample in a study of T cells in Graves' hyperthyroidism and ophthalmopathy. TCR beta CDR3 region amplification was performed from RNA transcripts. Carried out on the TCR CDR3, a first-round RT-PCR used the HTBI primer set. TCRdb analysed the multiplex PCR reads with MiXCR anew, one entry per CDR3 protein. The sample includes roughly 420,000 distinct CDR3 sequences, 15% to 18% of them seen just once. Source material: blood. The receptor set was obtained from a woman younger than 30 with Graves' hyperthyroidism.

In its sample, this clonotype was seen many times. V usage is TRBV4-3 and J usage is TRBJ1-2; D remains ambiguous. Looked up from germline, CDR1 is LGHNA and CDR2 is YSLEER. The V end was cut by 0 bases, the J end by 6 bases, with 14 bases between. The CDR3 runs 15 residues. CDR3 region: CASSQDWKGGNGYTF. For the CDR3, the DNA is TGCGCCAGCAGCCAAGATTGGAAGGGTGGGAATGGCTACACCTTC.

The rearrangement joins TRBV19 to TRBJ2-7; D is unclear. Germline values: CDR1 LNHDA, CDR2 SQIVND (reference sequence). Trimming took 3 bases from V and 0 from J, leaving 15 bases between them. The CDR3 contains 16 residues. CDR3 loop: CASSITNASTSYEQYF. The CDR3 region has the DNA TGTGCCAGTAGTATTACTAACGCCTCCACCTCCTACGAGCAGTACTTC.

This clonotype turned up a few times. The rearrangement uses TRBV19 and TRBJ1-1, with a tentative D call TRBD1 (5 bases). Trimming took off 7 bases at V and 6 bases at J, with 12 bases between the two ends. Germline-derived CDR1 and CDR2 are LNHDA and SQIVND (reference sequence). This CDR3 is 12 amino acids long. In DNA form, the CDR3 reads TGTGCCAGTATCAAGGGGATGGCTGAAGCTTTCTTT. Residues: CASIKGMAEAFF.

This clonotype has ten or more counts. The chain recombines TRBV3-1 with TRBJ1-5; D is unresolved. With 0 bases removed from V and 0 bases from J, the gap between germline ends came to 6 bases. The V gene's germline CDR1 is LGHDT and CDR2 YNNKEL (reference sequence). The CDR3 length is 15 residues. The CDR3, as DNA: TGTGCCAGCAGCCAAGATTTGGTTAGCAATCAGCCCCAGCATTTT. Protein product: CASSQDLVSNQPQHF. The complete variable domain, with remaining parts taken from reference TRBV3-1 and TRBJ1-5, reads DTAVSQTPKYLVTQMGNDKSIKCEQNLGHDTMYWYKQDSKKFLKIMFSYNNKELIINETVPNRFSPKSPDKAHLNLHINSLELGDSAVYFCASSQDLVSNQPQHFGDGTRLSIL.

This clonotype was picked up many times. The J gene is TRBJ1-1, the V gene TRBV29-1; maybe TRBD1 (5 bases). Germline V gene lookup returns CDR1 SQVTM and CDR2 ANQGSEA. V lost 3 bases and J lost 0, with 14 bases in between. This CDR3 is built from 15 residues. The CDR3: CSVDQGNTLNTEAFF. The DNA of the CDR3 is TGCAGCGTTGATCAGGGAAATACTCTGAACACTGAAGCTTTCTTT.

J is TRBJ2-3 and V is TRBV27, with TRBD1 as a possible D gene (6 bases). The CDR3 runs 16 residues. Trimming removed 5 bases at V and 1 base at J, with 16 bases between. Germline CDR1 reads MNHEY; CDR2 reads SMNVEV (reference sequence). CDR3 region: CASSPYEGVGTDTQYF. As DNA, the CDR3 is TGTGCCAGCAGTCCCTATGAGGGGGTCGGCACAGATACGCAGTATTTT.

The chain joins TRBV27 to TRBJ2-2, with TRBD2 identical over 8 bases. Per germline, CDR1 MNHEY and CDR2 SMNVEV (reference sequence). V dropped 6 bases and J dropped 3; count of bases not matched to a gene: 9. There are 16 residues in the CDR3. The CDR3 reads CASRPTLAGYTGELFF. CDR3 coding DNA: TGTGCCAGCAGACCGACCTTAGCGGGGTACACCGGGGAGCTGTTTTTT.

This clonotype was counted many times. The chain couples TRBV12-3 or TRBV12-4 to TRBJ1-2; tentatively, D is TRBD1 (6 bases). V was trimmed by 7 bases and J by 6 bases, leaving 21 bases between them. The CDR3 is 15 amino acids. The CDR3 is CASKGTGSGANGYTF. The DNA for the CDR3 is TGTGCCAGCAAAGGTACAGGGTCAGGAGCTAATGGCTACACCTTC.

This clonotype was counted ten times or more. Here the CDR3 reads CASSSGNGRLYEQYF. As DNA, the CDR3 is TGTGCCAGCAGCTCCGGGAATGGGCGTCTCTACGAGCAGTACTTC. This chain uses TRBV6-2 or TRBV6-3 with TRBJ2-7; D may be TRBD2 (5 bases). Germline V gene data show CDR1 as MNHEY and CDR2 as SVGEGT. This CDR3 region has 15 residues. V was shortened by 6 bases and J by 3 bases, with 18 bases between the two germline ends.

CDR3 region: CASRVVQGKSYNSPLHF. CDR3 nucleotide sequence: TGTGCCAGCAGGGTCGTTCAGGGGAAGTCCTATAATTCACCCCTCCACTTT. This chain joins TRBV27 and TRBJ1-6, with D tentatively TRBD1 (6 bases). CDR1 and CDR2 from the germline V gene are MNHEY and SMNVEV (reference sequence). Trimming took 6 bases from V and 1 from J, leaving 16 bases between them. There are 17 residues in the CDR3.

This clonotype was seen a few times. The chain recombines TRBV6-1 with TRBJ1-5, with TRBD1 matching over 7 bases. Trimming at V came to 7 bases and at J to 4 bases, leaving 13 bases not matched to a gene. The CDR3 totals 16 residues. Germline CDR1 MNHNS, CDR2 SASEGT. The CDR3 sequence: CASTPSQGGWNQPQHF. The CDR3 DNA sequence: TGTGCCAGCACCCCCAGCCAGGGGGGTTGGAATCAGCCCCAGCATTTT.

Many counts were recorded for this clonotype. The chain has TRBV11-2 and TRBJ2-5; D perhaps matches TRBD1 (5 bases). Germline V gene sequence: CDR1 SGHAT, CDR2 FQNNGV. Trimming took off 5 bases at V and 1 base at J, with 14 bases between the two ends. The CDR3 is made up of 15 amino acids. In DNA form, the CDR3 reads TGTGCCAGCAGCGCCCTAGGGGTTCTCCAAGAGACCCAGTACTTC. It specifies CASSALGVLQETQYF.

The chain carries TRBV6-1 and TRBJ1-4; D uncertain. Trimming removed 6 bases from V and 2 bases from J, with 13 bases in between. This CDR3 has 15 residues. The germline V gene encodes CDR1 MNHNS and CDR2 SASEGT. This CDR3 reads CASRGVGGTNEKLFF. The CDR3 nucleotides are TGTGCCAGCAGGGGAGTAGGCGGCACTAATGAAAAACTGTTTTTT.

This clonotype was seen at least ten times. CDR3 DNA: TGTGCCAGCACTCCGGGCCTTGGGGGGGGGAAGAACACCGGGGAGCTGTTTTTT. Its translation: CASTPGLGGGKNTGELFF. The chain is built from TRBV12-3 or TRBV12-4 and TRBJ2-2; TRBD2 aligns across 7 bases. The length of the CDR3 is 18 residues. With V trimmed by 7 bases and J by 1 base, 15 bases remained unmatched.

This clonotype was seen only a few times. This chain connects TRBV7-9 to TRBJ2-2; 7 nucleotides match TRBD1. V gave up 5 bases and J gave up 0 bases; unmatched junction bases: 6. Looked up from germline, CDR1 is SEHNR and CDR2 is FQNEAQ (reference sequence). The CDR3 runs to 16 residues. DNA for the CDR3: TGTGCCAGCAGCCCTAAGGGGGCCCCGAACACCGGGGAGCTGTTTTTT. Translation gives CASSPKGAPNTGELFF.

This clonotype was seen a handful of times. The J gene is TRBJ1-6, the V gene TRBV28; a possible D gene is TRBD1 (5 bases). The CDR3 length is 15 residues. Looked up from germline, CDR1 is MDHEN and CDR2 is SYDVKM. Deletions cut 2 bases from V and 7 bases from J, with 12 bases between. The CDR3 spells CASSLGRVRNSPLHF. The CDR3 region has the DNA TGTGCCAGCAGTTTAGGCAGGGTCAGGAATTCACCCCTCCACTTT.

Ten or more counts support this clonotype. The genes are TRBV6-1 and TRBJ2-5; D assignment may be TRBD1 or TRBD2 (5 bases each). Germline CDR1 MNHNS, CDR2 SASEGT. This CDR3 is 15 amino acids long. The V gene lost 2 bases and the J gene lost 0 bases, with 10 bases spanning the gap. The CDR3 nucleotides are TGTGCCAGCAGTGAACCGGGGACGTACCAAGAGACCCAGTACTTC. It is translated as CASSEPGTYQETQYF.

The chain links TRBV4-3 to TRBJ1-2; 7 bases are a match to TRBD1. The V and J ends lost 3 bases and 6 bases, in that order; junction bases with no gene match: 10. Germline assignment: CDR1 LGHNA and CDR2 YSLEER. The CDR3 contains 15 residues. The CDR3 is CASSHRGGFRNGYTF. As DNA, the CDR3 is TGCGCCAGCAGCCACCGAGGGGGCTTTCGGAATGGCTACACCTTC.

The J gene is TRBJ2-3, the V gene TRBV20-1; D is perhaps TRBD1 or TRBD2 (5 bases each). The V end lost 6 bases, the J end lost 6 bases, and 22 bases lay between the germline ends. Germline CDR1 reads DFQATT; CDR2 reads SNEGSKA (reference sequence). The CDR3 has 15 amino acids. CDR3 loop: CSAPWDVLRTDTQYF. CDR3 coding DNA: TGCAGTGCCCCGTGGGACGTCCTGAGGACGGATACGCAGTATTTT.

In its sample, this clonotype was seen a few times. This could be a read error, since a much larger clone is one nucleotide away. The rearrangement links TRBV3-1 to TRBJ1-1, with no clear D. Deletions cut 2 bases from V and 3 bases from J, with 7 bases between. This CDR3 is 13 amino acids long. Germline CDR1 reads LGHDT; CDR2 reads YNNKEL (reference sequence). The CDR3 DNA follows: TGTGCCAGCAGCCAATTGGTGGACACTGAAGCTTTCTTT. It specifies CASSQLVDTEAFF.

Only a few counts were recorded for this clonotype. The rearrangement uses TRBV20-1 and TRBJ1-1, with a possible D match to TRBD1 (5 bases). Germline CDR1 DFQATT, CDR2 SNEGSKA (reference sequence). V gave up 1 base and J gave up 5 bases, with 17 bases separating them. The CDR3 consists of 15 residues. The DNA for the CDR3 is TGCAGTGCTAGAGCGATCGGGGGATATTGGACTGAAGCTTTCTTT. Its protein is CSARAIGGYWTEAFF.

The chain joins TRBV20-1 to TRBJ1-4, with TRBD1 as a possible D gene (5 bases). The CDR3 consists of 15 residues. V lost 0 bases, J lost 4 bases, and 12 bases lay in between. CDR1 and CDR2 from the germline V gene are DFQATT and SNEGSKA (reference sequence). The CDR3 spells CSARDPGRGNEKLFF. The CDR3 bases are TGCAGTGCTAGAGATCCCGGGAGGGGTAATGAAAAACTGTTTTTT.

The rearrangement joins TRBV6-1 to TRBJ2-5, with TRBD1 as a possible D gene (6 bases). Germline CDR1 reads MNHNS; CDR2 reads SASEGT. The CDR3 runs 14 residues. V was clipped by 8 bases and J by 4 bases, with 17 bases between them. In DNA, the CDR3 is TGTGCCAGCCATAATCCAGGGGCAGGAGAGACCCAGTACTTC. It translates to CASHNPGAGETQYF.